Below, 16 T cell receptor beta chains from the same sample are listed, as sequenced in a study of T-cell reconstitution after alpha-beta-depleted transplantation in children. During its preparation, the TCRbeta library received unique molecular identifiers. TCRdb used MiXCR to reprocess the PCR reads, holding one entry per CDR3 protein. The table includes under 85,000 distinct CDR3 sequences, 15% to 20% detected once. The input for sequencing was PBMCs, mostly from graft donor cells, taken 360 days after TCRalphabeta/CD19-depleted stem cell transplant. These TCRs come from a male patient between 2 and 10 years old who had a stem cell transplant for acute lymphoblastic leukemia, so the T cells may come from the graft donor.

This clonotype has just a few counts. The rearrangement links TRBV12-3 or TRBV12-4 to TRBJ2-7; TRBD1 agrees at 8 bases. Germline trimming cut 3 bases from V and 5 bases from J; bases unmatched to any gene: 9. There are 15 residues in the CDR3. CDR3 nucleotides: TGTGCCAGCAGTTTGGTTGGACAGGGATCCCACGAGCAGTACTTC. As protein: CASSLVGQGSHEQYF.

This clonotype has a handful of counts. This chain joins TRBV6-1 and TRBJ2-1, with a possible D match to TRBD1 (6 bases). Germline V gene sequence: CDR1 MNHNS, CDR2 SASEGT. V shed 4 bases and J shed 3 bases, with 13 bases lying between them. CDR3 length equals 15 residues. The CDR3 region has the DNA TGTGCCAGCAGTGCTAGGGGGAGCATCTACAATGAGCAGTTCTTC. This codes for CASSARGSIYNEQFF.

This clonotype was seen many times. The chain couples TRBV5-1 to TRBJ2-1; no clear D. V lost 4 bases and J lost 3, with 5 bases in between. This CDR3 spans 12 amino acids. Germline CDR1 reads SGHRS; CDR2 reads YFSETQ. CDR3 residues: CASSPYYNEQFF. In nucleotides, the CDR3 is TGCGCCAGCAGCCCTTACTACAATGAGCAGTTCTTC.

Many counts were recorded for this clonotype. The chain uses TRBV6-6 and TRBJ2-7; 7 bases fit TRBD2. The CDR3 length is 16 residues. V lost 6 bases, J lost 5 bases, and 16 bases stayed unmatched. CDR1 is MNHNY, CDR2 SVGAGI, per germline (reference sequence). In nucleotides, the CDR3 is TGTGCCAGCAGCTTACCGAAGCGGCGGGAGACGAACGAGCAGTACTTC. Translating it yields CASSLPKRRETNEQYF.

This clonotype was detected only a few times. The chain uses TRBV20-1 and TRBJ1-6; 11 bases are a match to TRBD1. Germline values: CDR1 DFQATT, CDR2 SNEGSKA (reference sequence). The trim removed 5 bases at V and 9 bases at J, leaving 3 bases unmatched. The length of the CDR3 is 13 residues. The CDR3 protein is CSASGQGVSPLHF. As DNA, the CDR3 is TGCAGTGCTTCGGGACAGGGGGTTTCACCCCTCCACTTT.

The gene calls are TRBV12-3 or TRBV12-4 and TRBJ2-7, with 8 positions matching TRBD2. Unmatched junction bases numbered 5, after V lost 3 bases and J lost 1 base. The CDR3 loop spans 15 amino acids. The CDR3 sequence is CASSLAGGASYEQYF. CDR3 nucleotides: TGTGCCAGCAGTTTGGCCGGGGGGGCATCCTACGAGCAGTACTTC.

The chain combines TRBV5-1 with TRBJ1-1; 9 bases fit TRBD1. J gave up 5 bases and V 4 bases, and 9 bases lay outside the gene matches. Per the germline V gene, CDR1 is SGHRS and CDR2 is YFSETQ. The CDR3 totals 15 residues. Written as DNA, the CDR3 is TGCGCCAGCAGCCACTATTGGGACAGGGTGACTGAAGCTTTCTTT. The encoded protein is CASSHYWDRVTEAFF.

At least ten counts were recorded for this clonotype. The V gene is TRBV19, the J gene TRBJ2-2, with a tentative D call TRBD2 (5 bases). The CDR3 is 13 residues long. Per germline, CDR1 LNHDA and CDR2 SQIVND (reference sequence). Deletions cut 5 bases from V and 11 bases from J, with 15 bases between. The CDR3 nucleotides read TGTGCCAGTAGTGTTAGTACACCGGGAGAGCTGTTTTTT. Its translation: CASSVSTPGELFF.

This clonotype appeared a few times. The chain couples TRBV12-3 or TRBV12-4 to TRBJ1-2; D unresolved. CDR3 length equals 15 residues. V lost 5 bases and J lost 4, with 17 bases in between. In DNA, the CDR3 is TGTGCCAGCAGTGGGGTCCTGGTCAGCACCTATGGCTACACCTTC. Amino acids: CASSGVLVSTYGYTF.

The rearrangement joins TRBV27 to TRBJ2-7, with 7 nucleotides matching TRBD2. From germline, CDR1 is MNHEY and CDR2 SMNVEV (reference sequence). With V trimmed by 7 bases and J by 0 bases, 12 bases remained unmatched. This CDR3 region has 16 residues. CDR3 region: CASIKGLAELSYEQYF. Written as DNA, the CDR3 is TGTGCCAGCATCAAAGGGCTAGCGGAGCTCTCCTACGAGCAGTACTTC.

This clonotype turned up a few times. V is TRBV5-1 and J is TRBJ2-1; 7 bases fit TRBD1. Germline V gene data show CDR1 as SGHRS and CDR2 as YFSETQ. The CDR3 has 16 residues. J lost 7 bases, V lost 4 bases, and 14 bases had no gene match. The CDR3 spells CASSLRTGWTLNEQFF. CDR3 in DNA: TGCGCCAGCAGCCTAAGGACAGGATGGACCTTGAATGAGCAGTTCTTC.

The chain combines TRBV7-6 with TRBJ1-2, with D unresolved. The V gene lost 5 bases and the J gene lost 0 bases, with 7 bases spanning the gap. The CDR3 consists of 13 residues. In germline, CDR1 is SGHVS, CDR2 FNYEAQ. In DNA form, the CDR3 reads TGTGCCAGCAGCGTAGGATCTAACTATGGCTACACCTTC. Translated: CASSVGSNYGYTF. Drawing the rest from reference TRBV7-6 and TRBJ1-2, the complete variable domain is GAGVSQSPRYKVTKRGQDVALRCDPISGHVSLYWYRQALGQGPEFLTYFNYEAQQDKSGLPNDRFSAERPEGSISTLTIQRTEQRDSAMYRCASSVGSNYGYTFGSGTRLTVV.

This clonotype appeared a few times. CDR3 in amino acids: CASRSPGQKRYEQYF. CDR3 in DNA: TGTGCCAGCAGATCCCCGGGACAGAAGAGATACGAGCAGTACTTC. The V gene is TRBV28, the J gene TRBJ2-7, with 7 bases lining up with TRBD1. The germline V gene has CDR1 MDHEN and CDR2 SYDVKM. The CDR3 length is 15 residues. The V and J ends lost 6 bases and 4 bases, in that order; junction bases with no gene match: 12.

This clonotype has just a few counts. The chain is built from TRBV4-2 and TRBJ2-3, with 13 bases identical to TRBD2. Germline-derived CDR1 and CDR2 are LGHNA and YNFKEQ. The CDR3 contains 16 residues. V lost 6 bases and J lost 5; bases outside the gene matches: 8. This chain's CDR3 is CASRGTSGRAIDTQYF. Written as DNA, the CDR3 is TGTGCCAGCAGAGGAACTAGCGGGAGGGCCATAGATACGCAGTATTTT.

This clonotype was detected only a few times. The chain is built from TRBV7-9 and TRBJ2-3, with D perhaps matching TRBD2 (5 bases). Germline V gives CDR1 SEHNR, CDR2 FQNEAQ (reference sequence). The CDR3 loop spans 13 amino acids. The germline V and J ends were trimmed by 8 bases and 0 bases, with 9 bases remaining between them. The chain's CDR3 is CASRGYSTDTQYF. CDR3 nucleotide sequence: TGTGCCAGCCGAGGGTATAGCACAGATACGCAGTATTTT.

The chain recombines TRBV24-1 with TRBJ2-7; possibly TRBD1 or TRBD2 for D (5 bases each). The V end was cut by 0 bases, the J end by 4 bases, with 15 bases between. There are 16 residues in the CDR3. The germline gives CDR1 KGHDR, CDR2 SFDVKD. This chain's CDR3 is CATSDLHWGRVYEQYF. The DNA of the CDR3 is TGTGCCACCAGTGATTTGCACTGGGGGAGAGTGTACGAGCAGTACTTC.